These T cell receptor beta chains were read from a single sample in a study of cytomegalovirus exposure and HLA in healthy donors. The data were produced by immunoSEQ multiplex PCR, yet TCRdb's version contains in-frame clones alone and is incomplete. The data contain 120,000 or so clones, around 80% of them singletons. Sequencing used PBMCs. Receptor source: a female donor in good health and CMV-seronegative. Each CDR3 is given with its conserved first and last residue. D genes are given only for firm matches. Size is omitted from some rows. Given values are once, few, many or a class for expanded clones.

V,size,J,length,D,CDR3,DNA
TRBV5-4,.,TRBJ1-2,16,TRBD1,CASSVDRDRAEYGYTF,TGTGCCAGCAGCGTGGACCGGGACAGGGCAGAATATGGCTACACCTTC
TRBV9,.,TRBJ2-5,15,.,CASSVERGGLETQYF,TGTGCCAGCAGCGTAGAACGAGGAGGGTTAGAGACCCAGTACTTC
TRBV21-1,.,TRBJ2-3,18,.,CASSKRCDYGRGTDTQYF,TGTGCCAGCAGCAAACGCTGTGATTATGGCAGGGGTACAGATACGCAGTATTTT
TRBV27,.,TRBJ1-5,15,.,CASGRGRGGNQPQHF,TGTGCCAGCGGGAGGGGCCGGGGCGGCAATCAGCCCCAGCATTTT
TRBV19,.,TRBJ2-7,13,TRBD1,CASSIRDSSEQYF,TGTGCCAGTAGCATCCGGGACAGCTCCGAGCAGTACTTC
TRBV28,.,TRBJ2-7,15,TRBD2,CASSQTSGGSYEQYF,TGTGCCAGCAGTCAGACTAGCGGGGGCTCCTACGAGCAGTACTTC
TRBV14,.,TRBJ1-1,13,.,CASSQVNGEEAFF,TGTGCCAGCAGCCAAGTGAACGGGGAAGAAGCTTTCTTT
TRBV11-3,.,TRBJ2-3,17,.,CASSLGSSGDGTDTQYF,TGTGCCAGCAGCTTAGGGAGTTCGGGAGACGGCACAGATACGCAGTATTTT
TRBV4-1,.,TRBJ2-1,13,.,CASSQAGDNEQFF,TGCGCCAGCAGCCAAGCGGGGGACAATGAGCAGTTCTTC
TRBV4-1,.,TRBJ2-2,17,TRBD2,CASSPSGRVSNTGELFF,TGCGCCAGCAGCCCTAGCGGGAGAGTTTCGAACACCGGGGAGCTGTTTTTT
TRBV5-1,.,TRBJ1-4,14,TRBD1,CASSRDRASEKLFF,TGCGCCAGCAGCCGGGACAGGGCTAGTGAAAAACTGTTTTTT
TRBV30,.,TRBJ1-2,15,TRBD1,CAWTYMQGAGYGYTF,TGTGCCTGGACCTACATGCAGGGGGCCGGCTATGGCTACACCTTC
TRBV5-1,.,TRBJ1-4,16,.,CASSLGLQGPLEKLFF,TGCGCCAGCAGCTTGGGTTTGCAGGGCCCATTGGAAAAACTGTTTTTT
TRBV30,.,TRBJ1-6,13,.,CAWSARTEAPLHF,TGTGCCTGGAGTGCCCGGACAGAAGCACCCCTCCACTTT
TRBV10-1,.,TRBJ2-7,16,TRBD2,CASRFRCTSGRSEQYF,TGCGCCAGCAGGTTCCGGTGTACTAGCGGGAGGTCCGAGCAGTACTTC
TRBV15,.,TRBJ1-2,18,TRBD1,CATTITGTGGVINYGYTF,TGTGCCACCACGATAACCGGGACAGGGGGCGTCATTAACTATGGCTACACCTTC
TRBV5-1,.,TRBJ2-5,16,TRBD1,CASSTRQGGPRETQYF,TGCGCCAGCAGCACTCGACAGGGGGGACCAAGGGAGACCCAGTACTTC
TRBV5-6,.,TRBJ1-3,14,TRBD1,CASSPDRSGNTIYF,TGTGCCAGCAGCCCGGACAGGTCTGGAAACACCATATATTTT
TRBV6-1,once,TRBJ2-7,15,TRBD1,CASSETGTGPYEQYF,TGTGCCAGCAGTGAAACCGGGACAGGCCCCTACGAGCAGTACTTC
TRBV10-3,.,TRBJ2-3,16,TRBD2,CAISEGTSGVTDTQYF,TGTGCCATCAGTGAGGGGACTAGCGGGGTAACAGATACGCAGTATTTT
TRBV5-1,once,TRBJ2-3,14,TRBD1,CASTNRGRTDTQYF,TGCGCCAGCACCAACAGGGGGCGCACAGATACGCAGTATTTT
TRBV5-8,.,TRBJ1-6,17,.,CASSLEVGGAGNSPLHF,TGTGCCAGCAGCTTGGAGGTAGGGGGGGCAGGTAATTCACCCCTCCACTTT
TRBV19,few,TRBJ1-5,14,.,CATGGGYSNQPQHF,TGTGCCACCGGCGGGGGGTATAGCAATCAGCCCCAGCATTTT
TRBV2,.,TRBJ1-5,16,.,CASSGEGPGSNQPQHF,TGTGCCAGCAGTGGAGAAGGGCCGGGGAGCAATCAGCCCCAGCATTTT
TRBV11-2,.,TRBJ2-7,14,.,CASSLWGHDYEQYF,TGTGCCAGCAGCTTATGGGGACACGACTACGAGCAGTACTTC